This TCR beta chain emerged from a study of graft-versus-host responses after intestinal transplantation. Comments on this clone: The antigen is unknown.

Using immunoSEQ multiplex PCR, the repertoire was profiled, and TCRdb retains in-frame clones only, with some absent. The repertoire includes over 80,000 clones, 92% of them detected once, and around 0.36% sits in the top ten. Losses at the gene ends were 7 bases for V and 5 bases for J; bases not matched to a gene: 6. This CDR3 region has 13 residues. Germline V CDR1 and CDR2: SGHDT, YYEEEE. The sample in question was unstimulated CD8+ T cells sorted from spleen or lymph node cells, obtained before transplant. The chain uses TRBV5-6 and TRBJ1-5; 7 bases fit TRBD1. The source of this sequence is a human donor who was the organ donor for an intestinal transplant. This CDR3 is CASGRTGHQPQHF. CDR3 sequence (DNA): TGTGCCAGCGGGCGGACAGGCCATCAGCCCCAGCATTTT.